The text below deals with one T cell receptor beta chain. This record belongs to a study of OX40 agonist ivuxolimab in advanced cancers. Only in-frame clones appear in the TCRdb table, and some are missing; sequencing was by immunoSEQ multiplex PCR. Of tens of thousands of clones detected, approximately 84% appear once; the ten largest clones hold approximately 9.8%. The CDR3 has 13 amino acids. V was clipped by 4 bases and J by 3 bases, with 8 bases between them. Germline V gene data show CDR1 as KGHSH and CDR2 as LQKENI. The gene calls are TRBV18 and TRBJ2-3; unclear D gene. The receptor was isolated from an adult with an advanced solid tumor such as melanoma, head and neck, liver or kidney cancer. The sample in question was CD4+ or CD8+ T cells sorted from blood, obtained in a trial of the OX40 agonist ivuxolimab. The CDR3, as DNA: TGTGCCAGCTCACGCCCCAGGACAGATACGCAGTATTTT. It translates to CASSRPRTDTQYF. The whole variable domain, filled in from reference TRBV18 and TRBJ2-3, reads NAGVMQNPRHLVRRRGQEARLRCSPMKGHSHVYWYRQLPEEGLKFMVYLQKENIIDESGMPKERFSAEFPKEGPSILRIQQVVRGDSAAYFCASSRPRTDTQYFGPGTRLTVL.